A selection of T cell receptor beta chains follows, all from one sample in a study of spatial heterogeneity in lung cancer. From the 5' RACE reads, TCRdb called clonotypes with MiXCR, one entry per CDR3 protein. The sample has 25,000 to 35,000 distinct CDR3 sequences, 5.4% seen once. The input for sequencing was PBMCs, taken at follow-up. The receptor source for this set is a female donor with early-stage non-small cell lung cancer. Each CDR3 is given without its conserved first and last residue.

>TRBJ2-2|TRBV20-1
SARAANRGAGELF
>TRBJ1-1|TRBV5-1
ASSPWIGGTNTEAF
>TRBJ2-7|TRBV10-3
AISDGTPTYEQY
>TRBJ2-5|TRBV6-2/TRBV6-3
ASSRGFSQY
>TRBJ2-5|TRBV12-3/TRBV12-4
ASSLRGQKTQY
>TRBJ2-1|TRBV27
ASSRLGTSGREQF
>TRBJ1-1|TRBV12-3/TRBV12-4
ASSPGLFGTEAF
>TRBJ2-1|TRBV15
ATSRDLNYLYNEQF
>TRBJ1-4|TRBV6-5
ASKGSVDEKLF
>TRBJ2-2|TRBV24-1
ATSDPSGTGTGELF
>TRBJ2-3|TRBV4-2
ASSQDPSGGDTDTQY
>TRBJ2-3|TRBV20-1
SARDGSGTDTQY